This entry concerns a single T cell receptor beta chain. Its antigen remains undetermined. One base away there is no much larger clone; base qualities are not given. The data were obtained in a study of a mutant IDH1 vaccine in newly diagnosed glioma (dated by TCRdb to about 2021). For context, the study as a whole: Vaccination started 4-6 weeks after radiotherapy alone, or was given together with temozolomide cycles in the groups whose treatment included chemotherapy. Of the roughly 32 patients who were treated, about 62% were male and around 38% were female, and the mean age was roughly 40 years. Before enrollment, most patients had been given radiochemotherapy with temozolomide as standard therapy, while the rest had received either radiotherapy alone or temozolomide alone. The week-35 safety follow-up took place at visit V12, and the week-47 end of study took place at visit V13. Peripheral blood samples were drawn at six visits, namely V03 (baseline), V05, V07, V10, V12 and V13. For exploratory analyses, longitudinal TCRB deep sequencing was carried out in roughly 23 treated patients wherever samples were available. Broader findings and caveats from the paper: Pseudoprogression appeared unrelated to alterations in the top peripheral T cell clonotypes detected by TCRB sequencing. Immune responses induced by the vaccine were seen in roughly 95% of patients across multiple MHC alleles. According to the authors, sample limitations meant that analyses of patient blood samples could not be reproduced. Selection of PBMC samples for TCRB deep sequencing was based on availability.

From a lookup of the germline V gene, CDR1 and CDR2 are KGHSH and LQKENI. The CDR3 runs 16 amino acids, cysteine and phenylalanine included. Only the CDR3 DNA stays, 48 bases, in frame from base 1. Deletion took 1 base off V and 0 bases off J, with a span of 12 bases between the germline ends. The library was made by the immunoSEQ multiplex PCR assay. Rearranged TCR beta chain sequences were amplified using the hsTCRB Kit according to the manufacturer's protocol. TCRB libraries were sequenced on an Illumina MiSeq. Regarding the original processing steps: The kit vendor's proprietary platform handled demultiplexing, trimming and gene mapping. In TCRdb, the immuneACCESS table is reduced to in-frame sequences with V and J assigned. These tables do not hold every clone; where another copy was compared, an unresolved V gene accounts for under half, and the others remain unexplained. D and trimming come from the DNA, and the V and J calls and clone size come from that table. The sample table shows tens of thousands of clones, and roughly four fifths are seen once. The ten largest clones take up 4% to 5.5% of the sample.

The meaning of the sample's time point label: week 47, end of study. Each vaccine dose, consisting of 300 ug of a 20-mer mutant IDH1 peptide in Montanide, was administered subcutaneously with topical imiquimod. Patients were given eight vaccinations, in weeks 1, 3, 5, 7, 11, 15, 19 and 23, which matched visits V03 through V10. All donors had newly diagnosed IDH1-mutant astrocytomas of WHO grade 3 or 4 that showed loss of nuclear ATRX. The samples were drawn from NOA16, a multicentre, single-arm, open-label phase I trial in Germany that tested a mutant IDH1 peptide vaccine in humans for the first time. Genomic DNA for TCRB sequencing was extracted from EDTA blood using the DNeasy Blood and Tissue Kit.

This TCR came from a man aged 40-49 years with glioma. Sequencing used PBMCs, obtained from a glioma patient whose treatment included an IDH1 peptide vaccine. The V and J segments used are TRBV18 and TRBJ1-1; a tentative D call is TRBD1 (6 bases match). The DNA is TGTGCCAGCTCACCACGACTGACAGGACTGAACACTGAAGCTTTCTTT. Protein translation: CASSPRLTGLNTEAFF.